These 24 T cell receptor beta chains were sequenced from one sample in a study of cytomegalovirus exposure and HLA in healthy donors. Researchers ran the PCR with 60 Vbeta and 13 Jbeta primers. Here immunoSEQ multiplex PCR was the method, and the copy in TCRdb shows in-frame clones only, minus some. This table has approximately 210,000 clones, less than 85% appearing once. Sequenced sample: PBMCs. The receptors were gathered from a girl aged 5 to 17 in good health and CMV-seropositive.

This chain joins TRBV7-2 and TRBJ2-7; TRBD2 matches at 12 bases. V gave up 5 bases and J gave up 6 bases; unmatched junction bases: 8. CDR3 size: 15 residues. In germline, CDR1 is SGHTA, CDR2 FQGNSA. The CDR3 loop reads CASSPLAGGALEQYF. CDR3 in DNA: TGTGCCAGCAGCCCACTAGCGGGGGGCGCCCTCGAGCAGTACTTC.

In this sample, this clone turned up once. The chain couples TRBV18 to TRBJ1-1, with a possible D match to TRBD1 (5 bases). The CDR3 has 16 residues. Per germline, CDR1 KGHSH and CDR2 LQKENI. V lost 2 bases to trimming and J lost 0 bases, with 13 bases between them. The CDR3 sequence: CASSPLRGGVNTEAFF. CDR3 nucleotide sequence: TGTGCCAGCTCACCATTGAGGGGAGGAGTGAACACTGAAGCTTTCTTT.

J is TRBJ1-6 and V is TRBV19, with D perhaps TRBD1 (6 bases). The CDR3 length is 14 residues. The ends were cut back, 3 bases at V and 8 bases at J, with 11 bases in the middle. The germline V gene has CDR1 LNHDA and CDR2 SQIVND (reference sequence). The CDR3 nucleotides read TGTGCCAGTAGTATCAGGGGACCCCATTCACCCCTCCACTTT. Encoded protein: CASSIRGPHSPLHF.

J is TRBJ2-3 and V is TRBV7-6; TRBD2 matches at 16 bases. Germline CDR1 is SGHVS and CDR2 is FNYEAQ. The CDR3 has 18 amino acids. V dropped 5 bases and J dropped 1; count of bases not matched to a gene: 6. In nucleotides, the CDR3 is TGTGCCAGCAGCACGGGACTAGCGGGGGGGCTGCGCACAGATACGCAGTATTTT. This encodes CASSTGLAGGLRTDTQYF.

V and J are TRBV27 and TRBJ2-5, with 8 bases matching TRBD1. The CDR3 totals 13 residues. V gave up 7 bases and J gave up 7 bases; unmatched junction bases: 8. Germline CDR1 and CDR2: MNHEY and SMNVEV (reference sequence). This CDR3 reads CASIRSQGGTQYF. CDR3 bases: TGTGCCAGCATCAGGTCACAGGGGGGGACCCAGTACTTC.

CDR3 residues: CASRPGRVPNSPLHF. The CDR3 bases are TGTGCCAGTAGACCGGGTCGCGTACCGAATTCACCCCTCCACTTT. This chain joins TRBV19 and TRBJ1-6; D gene unclear. CDR3 length equals 15 residues. Trimming stripped 6 bases from V and 7 bases from J, with 16 bases between. Germline V gene sequence: CDR1 LNHDA, CDR2 SQIVND (reference sequence).

This chain connects TRBV28 to TRBJ1-3, with D tentatively TRBD1 (6 bases). The V gene's germline CDR1 is MDHEN and CDR2 SYDVKM. The CDR3 is made up of 14 amino acids. Trimming took 6 bases from V and 4 from J, leaving 13 bases between them. The CDR3 DNA is TGTGCCAGCAGCCCCAGGGGAAAGGGAAACACCATATATTTT. The encoded protein is CASSPRGKGNTIYF.

This clone showed up just once. The rearrangement links TRBV4-1 to TRBJ2-1; TRBD2 agrees at 9 bases. Germline V gene lookup returns CDR1 MGHRA and CDR2 YSYEKL. With 1 base clipped from V and 3 bases from J, the junction kept 1 base outside the gene matches. The CDR3 totals 15 residues. The CDR3 region is CASSQGSGGYNEQFF. CDR3 DNA sequence: TGCGCCAGCAGCCAAGGTAGCGGGGGCTACAATGAGCAGTTCTTC.

This chain connects TRBV7-9 to TRBJ1-2; a weak D match, TRBD1 (5 bases). The CDR3 has 16 residues. Trimming shortened V by 2 bases and J by 2 bases, and 15 bases separated the two germline ends. The germline V gene has CDR1 SEHNR and CDR2 FQNEAQ (reference sequence). The DNA for the CDR3 is TGTGCCAGCAGCTTACTGGGGGAGGGACGGAACTATGGCTACACCTTC. It codes for CASSLLGEGRNYGYTF.

This rearrangement joins TRBV6-1 to TRBJ2-2, with D unresolved. Germline lookup yields CDR1 MNHNS and CDR2 SASEGT. Trimming pared 7 bases from V and 3 bases from J, leaving 6 bases between. The CDR3 is 12 residues long. CDR3 loop: CASNLYTGELFF. The CDR3 bases are TGTGCCAGCAATCTGTACACCGGGGAGCTGTTTTTT.

This sequence joins TRBV7-8 and TRBJ1-2; the D is unclear. This CDR3 comprises 13 residues. Trimming cost V 3 bases and J 3 bases, with 8 bases left between them. The germline gives CDR1 SGHVS, CDR2 FQNEAQ. Here the CDR3 DNA reads TGTGCCAGCAGCTTGTTACAAGACTATGGCTACACCTTC. This gives the protein CASSLLQDYGYTF.

This chain links TRBV2 with TRBJ1-6; weak D call: TRBD1 (6 bases). V shed 6 bases and J shed 2 bases, with 11 bases lying between them. CDR1 and CDR2 from the germline V gene are SNHLY and FYNNEI. The CDR3 extends over 15 amino acids. CDR3 region: CASSLRDTYNSPLHF. The CDR3 DNA reads as TGTGCCAGCAGCCTCCGGGACACCTATAATTCACCCCTCCACTTT.

V is TRBV10-3 and J is TRBJ1-3, with D possibly TRBD1 on 5 matching bases. The germline V gene encodes CDR1 ENHRY and CDR2 SYGVKD. With 8 bases removed from V and 2 bases from J, the gap between germline ends came to 10 bases. The CDR3 extends over 13 amino acids. The CDR3 region is CAISPGAGNTIYF. Here the CDR3 DNA reads TGTGCCATCTCCCCGGGGGCTGGAAACACCATATATTTT.

This clone turned up a few times. The genes are TRBV7-7 and TRBJ2-2; TRBD2 aligns across 11 bases. The CDR3 totals 15 residues. Trimming removed 5 bases from V and 1 base from J; junction bases left unmatched: 0. Germline V gene data show CDR1 as SSHAT and CDR2 as FNYEAQ (reference sequence). CDR3 sequence: CASSTSGGNTGELFF. CDR3 coding DNA: TGTGCCAGCAGCACTAGCGGGGGGAACACCGGGGAGCTGTTTTTT.

The chain has TRBV5-4 and TRBJ2-3, with 8 bases aligning to TRBD2. V shed 3 bases and J 0 bases; nucleotides not matched to a gene: 3. The length of the CDR3 is 15 residues. Per germline, CDR1 SGHNT and CDR2 YYREEE (reference sequence). The CDR3 bases are TGTGCCAGCAGCTGGACTAGCAGTAGCACAGATACGCAGTATTTT. Translated, it gives CASSWTSSSTDTQYF.

This clone came up once. The chain carries TRBV7-8 and TRBJ1-1, with unresolved D. The ends were cut back, 0 bases at V and 3 bases at J, with 8 bases in the middle. CDR1 is SGHVS and CDR2 is FQNEAQ in the germline V gene. The CDR3 length is 14 residues. CDR3 residues: CASSLAEQYTEAFF. The CDR3, as DNA: TGTGCCAGCAGCTTAGCGGAACAGTACACTGAAGCTTTCTTT.

The J gene is TRBJ1-1, the V gene TRBV10-3, with 11 bases aligning to TRBD1. Germline V gene sequence: CDR1 ENHRY, CDR2 SYGVKD. This CDR3 is built from 18 residues. V lost 10 bases to trimming and J lost 4 bases; unmatched junction nucleotides: 20. DNA of the CDR3: TGTGCCACGAAAGACGGGACAGGGGGTACCAACGCATTCACTGAAGCTTTCTTT. It codes for CATKDGTGGTNAFTEAFF.

This clone was seen only once. The chain links TRBV10-3 to TRBJ2-3; 7 bases match TRBD2. The V and J ends lost 6 bases and 11 bases, in that order; junction bases with no gene match: 8. There are 12 residues in the CDR3. CDR1 is ENHRY, CDR2 SYGVKD, per germline. CDR3 in DNA: TGTGCCATCAGGGGGGGGTCCGAGCAGCAGTATTTT. It specifies CAIRGGSEQQYF.

This chain connects TRBV18 to TRBJ1-1; D is unresolved. Germline CDR1 is KGHSH and CDR2 is LQKENI. The CDR3 spans 16 residues. V lost 5 bases to trimming and J lost 2 bases, with 18 bases between them. The CDR3 sequence is CASSTREAKSNTEAFF. The CDR3 DNA reads as TGTGCCAGCTCAACACGTGAGGCAAAATCAAACACTGAAGCTTTCTTT.

The chain carries TRBV10-3 and TRBJ2-1; 7 nucleotides agree with TRBD2. The length of the CDR3 is 13 residues. Germline CDR1 and CDR2: ENHRY and SYGVKD. With V trimmed by 7 bases and J by 8 bases, 8 bases remained unmatched. Here the CDR3 DNA reads TGTGCCATCAAACCCGGGGGGAATGATGAGCAGTTCTTC. It specifies CAIKPGGNDEQFF.

The sample holds one count of this clone. V and J are TRBV4-3 and TRBJ2-3, with 9 bases fitting TRBD2. Germline V gene lookup returns CDR1 LGHNA and CDR2 YSLEER. The CDR3 has 15 residues. V lost 3 bases to trimming and J lost 4 bases; unmatched junction nucleotides: 5. This CDR3 reads CASSQISGGPDTQYF. CDR3 DNA sequence: TGCGCCAGCAGCCAGATTAGCGGGGGTCCAGATACGCAGTATTTT.

The chain employs TRBV4-2 and TRBJ2-7; D uncertain. The CDR3 covers 12 residues. Germline lookup yields CDR1 LGHNA and CDR2 YNFKEQ. Trimming took 0 bases from V and 9 from J, leaving 9 bases between them. The CDR3 protein is CASSQEAARQYF. As DNA, the CDR3 is TGTGCCAGCAGCCAAGAGGCCGCCCGGCAGTACTTC.

This clone was observed a handful of times. The J gene is TRBJ2-7, the V gene TRBV7-2; 7 bases are shared with TRBD2. Germline CDR1 reads SGHTA; CDR2 reads FQGNSA. CDR3 length: 16 residues. The V gene end was trimmed by 1 base and the J gene end by 3 bases; junction bases not matched to a gene: 9. The CDR3 DNA reads TGTGCCAGCAGCTTAGGATCCCTAGCGGAGCGCTACGAGCAGTACTTC. This sequence encodes CASSLGSLAERYEQYF.

The chain is built from TRBV25-1 and TRBJ2-1, with a tentative D call TRBD2 (6 bases). The V end lost 5 bases, the J end lost 4 bases, and 18 bases lay between the germline ends. There are 16 residues in the CDR3. Germline V gene data show CDR1 as MGHDK and CDR2 as SYGVNS. DNA of the CDR3: TGTGCCAGCAGTCCCCCCGGGGGTGTGGGATACAATGAGCAGTTCTTC. Its translation: CASSPPGGVGYNEQFF. Based on the CDR3 plus reference TRBV25-1 and TRBJ2-1, the full variable domain is EADIYQTPRYLVIGTGKKITLECSQTMGHDKMYWYQQDPGMELHLIHYSYGVNSTEKGDLSSESTVSRIRTEHFPLTLESARPSHTSQYLCASSPPGGVGYNEQFFGPGTRLTVL.